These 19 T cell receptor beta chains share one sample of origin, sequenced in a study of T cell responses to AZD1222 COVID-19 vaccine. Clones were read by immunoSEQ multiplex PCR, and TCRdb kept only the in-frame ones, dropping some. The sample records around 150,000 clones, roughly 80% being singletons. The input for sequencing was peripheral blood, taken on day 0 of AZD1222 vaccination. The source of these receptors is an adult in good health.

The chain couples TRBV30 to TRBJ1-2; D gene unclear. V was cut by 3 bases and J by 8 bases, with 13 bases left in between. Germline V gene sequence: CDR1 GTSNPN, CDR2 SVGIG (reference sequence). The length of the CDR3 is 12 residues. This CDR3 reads CAWSAAQRGYTF. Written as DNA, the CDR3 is TGTGCCTGGAGCGCTGCTCAGAGGGGCTACACCTTC. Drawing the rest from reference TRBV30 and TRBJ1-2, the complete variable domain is SQTIHQWPATLVQPVGSPLSLECTVEGTSNPNLYWYRQAAGRGLQLLFYSVGIGQISSEVPQNLSASRPQDRQFILSSKKLLLSDSGFYLCAWSAAQRGYTFGSGTRLTVV.

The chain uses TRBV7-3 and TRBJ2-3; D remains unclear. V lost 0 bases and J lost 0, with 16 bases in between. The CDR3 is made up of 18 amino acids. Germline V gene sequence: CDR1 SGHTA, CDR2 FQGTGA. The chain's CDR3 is CASSLTTVVGSSTDTQYF. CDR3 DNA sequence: TGTGCCAGCAGCTTAACGACCGTAGTGGGGTCTAGCACAGATACGCAGTATTTT.

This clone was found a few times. The CDR3 reads CASSSGGGDREKLFF. The CDR3 coding sequence is TGCGCCAGCAGTTCAGGAGGCGGGGATCGAGAAAAACTGTTTTTT. The J gene is TRBJ1-4, the V gene TRBV5-1; D uncertain. The V and J ends lost 5 bases and 8 bases respectively, with 19 bases between them. The germline V gene has CDR1 SGHRS and CDR2 YFSETQ. The CDR3 covers 15 residues.

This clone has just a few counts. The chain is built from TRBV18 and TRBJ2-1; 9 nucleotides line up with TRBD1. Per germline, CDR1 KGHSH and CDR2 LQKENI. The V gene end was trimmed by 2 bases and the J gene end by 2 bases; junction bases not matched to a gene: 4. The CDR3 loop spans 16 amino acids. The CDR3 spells CASSPERTGAYNEQFF. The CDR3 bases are TGTGCCAGCTCACCAGAAAGGACAGGGGCCTACAATGAGCAGTTCTTC.

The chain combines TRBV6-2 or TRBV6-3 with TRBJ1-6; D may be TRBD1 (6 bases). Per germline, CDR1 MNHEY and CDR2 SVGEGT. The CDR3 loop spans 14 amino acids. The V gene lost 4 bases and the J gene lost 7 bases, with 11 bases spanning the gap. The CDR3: CASSSGRGNSPLHF. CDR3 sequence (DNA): TGTGCCAGCAGTTCGGGCAGGGGAAATTCACCCCTCCACTTT.

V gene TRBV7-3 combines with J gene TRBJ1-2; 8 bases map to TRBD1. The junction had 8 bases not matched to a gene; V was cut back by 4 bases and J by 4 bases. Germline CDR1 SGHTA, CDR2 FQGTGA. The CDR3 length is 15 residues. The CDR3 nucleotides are TGTGCCAGCAGCTCCGGGACAGGAGGAGCCTATGGCTACACCTTC. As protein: CASSSGTGGAYGYTF.

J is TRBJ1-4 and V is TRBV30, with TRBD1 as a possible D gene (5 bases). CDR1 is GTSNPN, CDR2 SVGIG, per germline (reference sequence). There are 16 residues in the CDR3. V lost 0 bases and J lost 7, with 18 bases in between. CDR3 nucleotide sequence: TGTGCCTGGAGTGTTCCCAAAGGGTCTCAGGGTGAAAAACTGTTTTTT. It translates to CAWSVPKGSQGEKLFF.

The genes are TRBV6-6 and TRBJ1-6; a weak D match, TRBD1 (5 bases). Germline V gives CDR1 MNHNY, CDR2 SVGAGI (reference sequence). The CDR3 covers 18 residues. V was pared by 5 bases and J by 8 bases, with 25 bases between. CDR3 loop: CASSHMRGRIRLDSPLHF. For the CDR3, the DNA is TGTGCCAGCAGTCATATGAGGGGACGGATAAGGTTAGATTCACCCCTCCACTTT.

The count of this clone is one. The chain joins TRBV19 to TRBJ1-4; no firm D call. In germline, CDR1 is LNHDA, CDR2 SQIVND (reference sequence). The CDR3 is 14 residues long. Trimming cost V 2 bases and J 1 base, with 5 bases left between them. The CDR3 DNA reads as TGTGCCAGTAGTATACGTGGAACTAATGAAAAACTGTTTTTT. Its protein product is CASSIRGTNEKLFF.

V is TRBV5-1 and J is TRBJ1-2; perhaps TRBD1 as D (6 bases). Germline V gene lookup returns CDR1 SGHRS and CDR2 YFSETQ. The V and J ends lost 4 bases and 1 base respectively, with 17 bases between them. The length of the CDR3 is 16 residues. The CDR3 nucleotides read TGCGCCAGCAGCAACAACTATCGGACAGATAACTATGGCTACACCTTC. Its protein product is CASSNNYRTDNYGYTF.

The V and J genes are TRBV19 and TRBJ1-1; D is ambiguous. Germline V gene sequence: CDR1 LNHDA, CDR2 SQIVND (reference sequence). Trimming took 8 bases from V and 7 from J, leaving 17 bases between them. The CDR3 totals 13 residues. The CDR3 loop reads CASSREGAYEAFF. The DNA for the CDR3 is TGTGCCAGTTCTAGGGAGGGAGCCTATGAAGCTTTCTTT. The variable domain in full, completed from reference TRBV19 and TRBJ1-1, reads DGGITQSPKYLFRKEGQNVTLSCEQNLNHDAMYWYRQDPGQGLRLIYYSQIVNDFQKGDIAEGYSVSREKKESFPLTVTSAQKNPTAFYLCASSREGAYEAFFGQGTRLTVV.

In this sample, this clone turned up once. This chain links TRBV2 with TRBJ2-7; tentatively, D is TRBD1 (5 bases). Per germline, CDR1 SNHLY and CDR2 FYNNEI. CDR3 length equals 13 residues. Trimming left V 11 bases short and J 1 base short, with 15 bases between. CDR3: CAGQRDVSYEQYF. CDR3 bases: TGTGCCGGACAACGAGACGTATCCTACGAGCAGTACTTC.

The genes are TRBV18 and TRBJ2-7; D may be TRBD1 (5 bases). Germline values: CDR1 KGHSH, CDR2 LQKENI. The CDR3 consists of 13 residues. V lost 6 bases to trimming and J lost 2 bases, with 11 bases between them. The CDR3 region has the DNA TGTGCCAGCTCTCGGGCAGGGACCTACGAGCAGTACTTC. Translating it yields CASSRAGTYEQYF.

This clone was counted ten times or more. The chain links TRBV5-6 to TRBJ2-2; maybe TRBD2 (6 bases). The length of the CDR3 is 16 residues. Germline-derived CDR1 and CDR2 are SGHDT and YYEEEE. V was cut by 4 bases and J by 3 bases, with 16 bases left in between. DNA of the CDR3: TGTGCCAGCAGCCGTAGACTCACGGGGGACACCGGGGAGCTGTTTTTT. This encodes CASSRRLTGDTGELFF. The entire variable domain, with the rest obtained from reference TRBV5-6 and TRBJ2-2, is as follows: DAGVTQSPTHLIKTRGQQVTLRCSPKSGHDTVSWYQQALGQGPQFIFQYYEEEERQRGNFPDRFSGHQFPNYSSELNVNALLLGDSALYLCASSRRLTGDTGELFFGEGSRLTVL.

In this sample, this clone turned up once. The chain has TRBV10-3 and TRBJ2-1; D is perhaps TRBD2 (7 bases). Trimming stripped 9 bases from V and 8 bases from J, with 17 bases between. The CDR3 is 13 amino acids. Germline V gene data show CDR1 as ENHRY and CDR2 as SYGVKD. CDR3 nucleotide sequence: TGTGCCATGAGTTTCACAGGGAGGGATGAGCAGTTCTTC. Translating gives CAMSFTGRDEQFF.

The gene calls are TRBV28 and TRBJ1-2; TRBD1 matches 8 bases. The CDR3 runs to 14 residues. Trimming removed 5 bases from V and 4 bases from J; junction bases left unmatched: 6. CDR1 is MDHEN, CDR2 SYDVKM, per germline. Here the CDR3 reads CASSQTDRGYGYTF. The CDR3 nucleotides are TGTGCCAGCAGTCAAACTGACAGGGGCTATGGCTACACCTTC.

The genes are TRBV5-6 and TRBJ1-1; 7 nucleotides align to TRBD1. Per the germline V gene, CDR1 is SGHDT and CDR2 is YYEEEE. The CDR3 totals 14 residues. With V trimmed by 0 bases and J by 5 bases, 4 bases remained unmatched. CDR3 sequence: CASSLDRGRTEAFF. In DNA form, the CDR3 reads TGTGCCAGCAGCTTGGACAGGGGAAGGACTGAAGCTTTCTTT.

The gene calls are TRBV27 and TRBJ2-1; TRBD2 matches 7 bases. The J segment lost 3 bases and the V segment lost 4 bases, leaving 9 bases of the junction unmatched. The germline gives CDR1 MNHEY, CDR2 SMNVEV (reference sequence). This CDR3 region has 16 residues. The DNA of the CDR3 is TGTGCCAGCAGTTCCCCGGGAGGCGGAGGCTACAATGAGCAGTTCTTC. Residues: CASSSPGGGGYNEQFF.

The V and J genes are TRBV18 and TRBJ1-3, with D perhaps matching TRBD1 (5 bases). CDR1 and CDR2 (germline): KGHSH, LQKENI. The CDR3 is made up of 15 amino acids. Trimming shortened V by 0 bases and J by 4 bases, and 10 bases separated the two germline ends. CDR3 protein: CASSPPGTRGNTIYF. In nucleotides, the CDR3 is TGTGCCAGCTCACCACCAGGGACCAGAGGAAACACCATATATTTT.